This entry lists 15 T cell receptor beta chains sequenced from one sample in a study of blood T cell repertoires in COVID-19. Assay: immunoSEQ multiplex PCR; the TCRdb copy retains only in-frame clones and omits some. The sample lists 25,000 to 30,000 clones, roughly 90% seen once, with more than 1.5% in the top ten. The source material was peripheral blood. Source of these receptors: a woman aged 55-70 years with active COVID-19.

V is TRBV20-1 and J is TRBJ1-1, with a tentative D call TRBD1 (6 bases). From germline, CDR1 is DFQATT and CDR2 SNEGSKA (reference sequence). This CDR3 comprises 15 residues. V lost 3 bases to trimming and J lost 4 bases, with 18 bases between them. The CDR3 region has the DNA TGCAGTGCTAGTAGGGGGTGGGAGCCGAGCACTGAAGCTTTCTTT. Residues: CSASRGWEPSTEAFF.

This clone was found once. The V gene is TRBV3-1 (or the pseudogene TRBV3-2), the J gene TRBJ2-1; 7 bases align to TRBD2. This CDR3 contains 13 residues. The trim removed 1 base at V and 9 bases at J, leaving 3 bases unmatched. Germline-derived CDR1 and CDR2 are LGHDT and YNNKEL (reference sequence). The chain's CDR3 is CASSQVLAGEQFF. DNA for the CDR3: TGTGCCAGCAGCCAAGTCTTAGCGGGTGAGCAGTTCTTC.

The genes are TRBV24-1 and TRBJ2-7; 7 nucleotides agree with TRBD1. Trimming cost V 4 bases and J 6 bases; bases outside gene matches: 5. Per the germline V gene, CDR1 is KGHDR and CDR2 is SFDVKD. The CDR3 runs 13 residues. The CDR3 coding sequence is TGTGCCACCAGTGACTCCTACAGGGGCGAGCAGTACTTC. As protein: CATSDSYRGEQYF.

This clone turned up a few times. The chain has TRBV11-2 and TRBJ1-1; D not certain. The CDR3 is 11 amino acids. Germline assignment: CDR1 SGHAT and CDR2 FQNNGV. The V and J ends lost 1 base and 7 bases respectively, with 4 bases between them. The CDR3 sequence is CASSLVLEAFF. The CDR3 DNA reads TGTGCCAGCAGCTTAGTCCTTGAAGCTTTCTTT. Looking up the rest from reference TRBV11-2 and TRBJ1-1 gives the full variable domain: EAGVAQSPRYKIIEKRQSVAFWCNPISGHATLYWYQQILGQGPKLLIQFQNNGVVDDSQLPKDRFSAERLKGVDSTLKIQPAKLEDSAVYLCASSLVLEAFFGQGTRLTVV.

The CDR3 loop is CASSLREGLHNEQFF. The CDR3 region has the DNA TGTGCCAGCAGTCTGCGGGAGGGCCTACACAATGAGCAGTTCTTC. The chain joins TRBV6-5 to TRBJ2-1, with 9 bases lining up with TRBD2. This CDR3 is 15 amino acids long. V trimming: 5 bases; J trimming: 5 bases; junction bases outside the gene matches: 7. The germline V gene has CDR1 MNHEY and CDR2 SVGAGI.

DNA for the CDR3: TGTGCCACCAGTTCGTTTCGGAGATCTCTATCTGGGGCCAACGTCCTGACTTTC. Protein sequence: CATSSFRRSLSGANVLTF. The rearrangement links TRBV15 to TRBJ2-6; D not resolved. V was shortened by 6 bases and J by 1 base, with 19 bases between the two germline ends. This CDR3 region has 18 residues. Germline CDR1 and CDR2: LNHNV and YYDKDF (reference sequence).

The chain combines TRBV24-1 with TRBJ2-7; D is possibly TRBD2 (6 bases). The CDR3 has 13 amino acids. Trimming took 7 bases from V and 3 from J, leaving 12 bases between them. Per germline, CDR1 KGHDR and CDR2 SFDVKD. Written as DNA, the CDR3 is TGTGCCACCAGAGGAGGGGCGGGCTACGAGCAGTACTTC. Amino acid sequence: CATRGGAGYEQYF.

CDR3 sequence: CASTERQSSSYNEQFF. The DNA of the CDR3 is TGTGCCAGCACCGAACGACAGAGTAGCTCCTACAATGAGCAGTTCTTC. The chain combines TRBV7-2 with TRBJ2-1; tentative D call: TRBD1 (5 bases). Germline V gene sequence: CDR1 SGHTA, CDR2 FQGNSA. The CDR3 consists of 16 residues. Deletions cut 7 bases from V and 0 bases from J, with 16 bases between.

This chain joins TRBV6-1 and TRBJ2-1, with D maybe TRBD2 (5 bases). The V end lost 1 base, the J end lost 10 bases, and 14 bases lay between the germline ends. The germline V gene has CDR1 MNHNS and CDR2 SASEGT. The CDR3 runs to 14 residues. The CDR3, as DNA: TGTGCCAGCAGTGAAGTAGGACTCCTATCGGAGCAGTTCTTC. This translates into CASSEVGLLSEQFF.

The CDR3 spells CASSVWQRTGVRYQETQYF. Here the CDR3 DNA reads TGCGCCAGCAGCGTTTGGCAGAGAACAGGAGTCAGGTACCAAGAGACCCAGTACTTC. The chain carries TRBV5-1 and TRBJ2-5; D possibly corresponds to TRBD1 (5 bases). Deletions cut 4 bases from V and 0 bases from J, with 25 bases between. This CDR3 is built from 19 residues. Per the germline V gene, CDR1 is SGHRS and CDR2 is YFSETQ.

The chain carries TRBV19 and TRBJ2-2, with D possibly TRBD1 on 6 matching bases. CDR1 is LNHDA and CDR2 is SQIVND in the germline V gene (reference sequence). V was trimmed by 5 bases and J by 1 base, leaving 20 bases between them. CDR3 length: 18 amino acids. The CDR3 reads CASSLAGTILENTGELFF. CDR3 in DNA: TGTGCCAGTAGTCTTGCCGGGACAATATTAGAGAACACCGGGGAGCTGTTTTTT.

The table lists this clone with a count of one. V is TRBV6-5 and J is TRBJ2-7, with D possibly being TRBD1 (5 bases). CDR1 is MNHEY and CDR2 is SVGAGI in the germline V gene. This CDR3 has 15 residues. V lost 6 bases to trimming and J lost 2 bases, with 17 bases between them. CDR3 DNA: TGTGCCAGCAGATATAATGTGGCAGGGACCTACGAGCAGTACTTC. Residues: CASRYNVAGTYEQYF.

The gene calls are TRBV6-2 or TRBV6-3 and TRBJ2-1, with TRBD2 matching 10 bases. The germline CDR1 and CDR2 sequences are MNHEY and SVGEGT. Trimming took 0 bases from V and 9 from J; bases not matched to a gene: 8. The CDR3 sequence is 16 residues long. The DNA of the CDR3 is TGTGCCAGCAGTTACTCGCCTAGCGGGAGTGTAAGTGAGCAGTTCTTC. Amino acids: CASSYSPSGSVSEQFF.

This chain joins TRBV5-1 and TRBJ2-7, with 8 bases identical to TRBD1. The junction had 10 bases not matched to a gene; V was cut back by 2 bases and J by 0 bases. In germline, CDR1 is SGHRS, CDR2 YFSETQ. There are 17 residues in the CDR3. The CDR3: CASSLTGTGYSSYEQYF. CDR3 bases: TGCGCCAGCAGCTTAACCGGGACAGGCTATTCCTCCTACGAGCAGTACTTC. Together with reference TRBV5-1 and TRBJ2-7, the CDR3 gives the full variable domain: KAGVTQTPRYLIKTRGQQVTLSCSPISGHRSVSWYQQTPGQGLQFLFEYFSETQRNKGNFPGRFSGRQFSNSRSEMNVSTLELGDSALYLCASSLTGTGYSSYEQYFGPGTRLTVT.

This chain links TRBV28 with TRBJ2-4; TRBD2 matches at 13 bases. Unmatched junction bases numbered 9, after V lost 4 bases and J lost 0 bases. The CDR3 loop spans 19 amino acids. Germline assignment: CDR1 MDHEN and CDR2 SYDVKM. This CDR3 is CASSSTGLAGALAKNIQYF. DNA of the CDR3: TGTGCCAGCAGTTCGACTGGACTAGCGGGAGCCCTAGCCAAAAACATTCAGTACTTC.